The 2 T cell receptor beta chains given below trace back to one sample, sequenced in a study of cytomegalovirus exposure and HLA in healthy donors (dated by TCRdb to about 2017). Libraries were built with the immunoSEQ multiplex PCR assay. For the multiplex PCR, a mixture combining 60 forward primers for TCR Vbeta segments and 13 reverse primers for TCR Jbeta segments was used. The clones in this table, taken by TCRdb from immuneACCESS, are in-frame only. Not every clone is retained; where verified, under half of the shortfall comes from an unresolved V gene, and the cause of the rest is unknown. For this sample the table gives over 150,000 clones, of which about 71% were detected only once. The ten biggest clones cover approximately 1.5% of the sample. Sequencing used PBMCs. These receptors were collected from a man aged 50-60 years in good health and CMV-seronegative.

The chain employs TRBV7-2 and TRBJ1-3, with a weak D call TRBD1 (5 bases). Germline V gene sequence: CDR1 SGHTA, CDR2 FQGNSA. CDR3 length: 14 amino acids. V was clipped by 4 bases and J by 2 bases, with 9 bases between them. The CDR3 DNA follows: TGTGCCAGCAGCTGGGGGGAGACTGGAAACACCATATATTTT. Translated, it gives CASSWGETGNTIYF.

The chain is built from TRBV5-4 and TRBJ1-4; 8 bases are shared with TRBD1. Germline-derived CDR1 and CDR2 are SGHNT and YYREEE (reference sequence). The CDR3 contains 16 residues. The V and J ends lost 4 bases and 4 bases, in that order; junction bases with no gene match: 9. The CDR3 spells CASSLRTGGFNEKLFF. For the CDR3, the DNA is TGTGCCAGCAGCCTAAGAACAGGGGGTTTTAATGAAAAACTGTTTTTT.